A selection of T cell receptor beta chains follows, all from one sample in a study of technical replicates of blood from a handful of donors. The method was immunoSEQ multiplex PCR; TCRdb's version includes in-frame clones alone and lacks a portion of them. The sample lists about 75,000 clones; approximately 97% were seen once. Sequencing was carried out using T cells isolated from PBMCs. The origin of the receptors is a human donor in good health. The CDR3 runs from the conserved cysteine through the conserved F or W. Fields, in order: CDR3 protein, J gene, V gene, CDR3 length.

CASSPSFYEQFF TRBJ2-1 TRBV14 12
CASSHHVGTGKNEQFF TRBJ2-1 TRBV4-1 16
CASISSGSPNEKLFF TRBJ1-4 TRBV6-6 15
CASRQLAGGDNEQFF TRBJ2-1 TRBV7-3 15
CASSLWGGTNEKLFF TRBJ1-4 TRBV27 15
CASSQGDRVVHEQYF TRBJ2-7 TRBV4-1 15
CASSYRVLGGYNEQFF TRBJ2-1 TRBV6-5 16
CASSLTGGGTEAFF TRBJ1-1 TRBV5-4 14
CASSGRVAGRLSYTF TRBJ1-2 TRBV7-8 15
CASSSEGRAGELFF TRBJ2-2 TRBV5-1 14
CASSSEGDTQYF TRBJ2-3 TRBV5-1 12
CASSLTAGPGELFF TRBJ2-2 TRBV7-9 14
CSVGLGTANEKLFF TRBJ1-4 TRBV29-1 14
CASKSGQAGNNEQFF TRBJ2-1 TRBV6-5 15
CASSQLAGGTYEQYF TRBJ2-7 TRBV6-5 15
CSVVSGASNQPQHF TRBJ1-5 TRBV29-1 14
CASSQSLAGIYEQYF TRBJ2-7 TRBV4-1 15
CASSLTGGNSYEQYF TRBJ2-7 TRBV5-1 15
CASSQSRAGGYGYTF TRBJ1-2 TRBV23-1 15
CASSDRGNEQFF TRBJ2-1 TRBV6-1 12
CAYPSAGLASNTGELFF TRBJ2-2 TRBV7-9 17
CASSPGQLYGYTF TRBJ1-2 TRBV7-8 13
CASSSTPSEQYF TRBJ2-7 TRBV7-9 12
CASSLILLNRDNYNEQFF TRBJ2-1 TRBV5-1 18
CASSLRGQIRNIQYF TRBJ2-4 TRBV5-4 15
CASTLRGGNTEAFF TRBJ1-1 TRBV11-3 14
CASSSGWSYEFF TRBJ2-1 TRBV28 12
CASSQGAVQPQHF TRBJ1-5 TRBV14 13
CASTPSGGWNTEAFF TRBJ1-1 TRBV19 15
CATQFRRRLLETQYF TRBJ2-5 TRBV6-1 15
CASSWGKGANYGYTF TRBJ1-2 TRBV5-1 15
CASSLAWADQETQYF TRBJ2-5 TRBV7-8 15
CASSPELAGYTGELFF TRBJ2-2 TRBV18 16
CASSFYSTPSSYNSPLHF TRBJ1-6 TRBV5-4 18
CASSDRAAYEQYF TRBJ2-7 TRBV10-1 13
CASSLAGGPGTQYF TRBJ2-3 TRBV5-8 14
CASSPYPQTGGDLNTEAFF TRBJ1-1 TRBV9 19
CASKRGGPLNTEAFF TRBJ1-1 TRBV16 15
CASTPGSGRFDSYNEQFF TRBJ2-1 TRBV5-1 18
CASSLATHRSYEQYF TRBJ2-7 TRBV7-6 15
CASSPVRRNSPLHF TRBJ1-6 TRBV9 14
CASSAQGQSNTEAFF TRBJ1-1 TRBV9 15
CASSEGRTDTQYF TRBJ2-3 TRBV6-1 13
CASSRGAVETQYF TRBJ2-5 TRBV19 13
CASSLTGQDFTDTQYF TRBJ2-3 TRBV4-1 16
CASSGTGGQRAGANVLTF TRBJ2-6 TRBV6-4 18
CASRLWTGVATDTQYF TRBJ2-3 TRBV6-6 16
CASSSGTGDEKLFF TRBJ1-4 TRBV5-1 14
CAIRGGSGGQETQYF TRBJ2-5 TRBV10-3 15
CASSDRGGNEAFF TRBJ1-1 TRBV28 13
CASSDPGQSSYNEQFF TRBJ2-1 TRBV2 16
CASSEFTGYTEAFF TRBJ1-1 TRBV6-1 14
CASSRAGGSNEQFF TRBJ2-1 TRBV13 14